This entry lists 9 T cell receptor beta chains sequenced from one sample in a study of blood T cell repertoires in COVID-19. Repertoires were generated with immunoSEQ multiplex PCR, while TCRdb's copy carries only in-frame clones and drops some. Among a few hundred thousand clones listed, approximately 89% were seen once. The specimen was PBMCs or T cells enriched from blood (not recorded which). The receptors stem from a middle-aged man in a cohort exposed to, infected with or recovered from COVID-19 (not recorded which).

The V gene is TRBV2, the J gene TRBJ1-5, with D possibly matching TRBD1 (5 bases). Trimming removed 3 bases from V and 6 bases from J, with 9 bases in between. Looked up from germline, CDR1 is SNHLY and CDR2 is FYNNEI. CDR3 length: 13 residues. Written as DNA, the CDR3 is TGTGCCAGCAGTGACAGGGTAGGTCAGCCCCAGCATTTT. Its translation: CASSDRVGQPQHF. The entire variable domain, with the rest obtained from reference TRBV2 and TRBJ1-5, is as follows: EPEVTQTPSHQVTQMGQEVILRCVPISNHLYFYWYRQILGQKVEFLVSFYNNEISEKSEIFDDQFSVERPDGSNFTLKIRSTKLEDSAMYFCASSDRVGQPQHFGDGTRLSIL.

This rearrangement joins TRBV14 to TRBJ2-7, with a tentative D call TRBD2 (5 bases). The V end lost 0 bases, the J end lost 7 bases, and 10 bases lay between the germline ends. This CDR3 is built from 13 residues. Germline V gives CDR1 SGHDN, CDR2 FVKESK. DNA of the CDR3: TGTGCCAGCAGCCAAGAGAGGAGGTCGGAGCAGTACTTC. It encodes CASSQERRSEQYF. The whole variable domain, remainder taken from reference TRBV14 and TRBJ2-7, is EAGVTQFPSHSVIEKGQTVTLRCDPISGHDNLYWYRRVMGKEIKFLLHFVKESKQDESGMPNNRFLAERTGGTYSTLKVQPAELEDSGVYFCASSQERRSEQYFGPGTRLTVT.

The CDR3 protein is CASRIPGLAGVGEQYF. For the CDR3, the DNA is TGTGCCAGCAGGATACCGGGACTAGCGGGAGTAGGTGAGCAGTACTTC. The chain carries TRBV2 and TRBJ2-7, with 14 nucleotides matching TRBD2. This CDR3 is built from 16 residues. V shed 6 bases and J 7 bases; nucleotides not matched to a gene: 11. Germline CDR1 reads SNHLY; CDR2 reads FYNNEI.

Only a few counts were recorded for this clone. This chain connects TRBV14 to TRBJ1-2; possible D gene TRBD1, 6 bases. Germline V lookup: CDR1 SGHDN, CDR2 FVKESK. V shed 4 bases and J shed 5 bases, with 11 bases lying between them. This CDR3 is built from 13 residues. The CDR3 loop is CASSPGDGYGYTF. The CDR3 DNA reads TGTGCCAGCAGCCCAGGGGATGGGTATGGCTACACCTTC. Drawing the rest from reference TRBV14 and TRBJ1-2, the complete variable domain is EAGVTQFPSHSVIEKGQTVTLRCDPISGHDNLYWYRRVMGKEIKFLLHFVKESKQDESGMPNNRFLAERTGGTYSTLKVQPAELEDSGVYFCASSPGDGYGYTFGSGTRLTVV.

The rearrangement links TRBV11-2 to TRBJ2-7; maybe TRBD2 (5 bases). CDR1 SGHAT and CDR2 FQNNGV come from the germline V gene. CDR3 length: 18 residues. The V end lost 0 bases, the J end lost 0 bases, and 18 bases lay between the germline ends. CDR3 bases: TGTGCCAGCAGCTTAGATTTATGGTCAGCGGATAGCTCCTACGAGCAGTACTTC. Encoded protein: CASSLDLWSADSSYEQYF. The full variable domain, rest sourced from reference TRBV11-2 and TRBJ2-7, is EAGVAQSPRYKIIEKRQSVAFWCNPISGHATLYWYQQILGQGPKLLIQFQNNGVVDDSQLPKDRFSAERLKGVDSTLKIQPAKLEDSAVYLCASSLDLWSADSSYEQYFGPGTRLTVT.

This chain connects TRBV4-1 to TRBJ1-2; maybe TRBD1 (5 bases). Between the trimmed V and J ends, which lost 0 bases and 3 bases, there was a span of 5 bases. Germline V gene data show CDR1 as MGHRA and CDR2 as YSYEKL. This CDR3 comprises 13 residues. CDR3 sequence reads: CASSQDRDYGYTF. The CDR3 DNA follows: TGCGCCAGCAGCCAAGACAGGGACTATGGCTACACCTTC.

This chain links TRBV5-1 with TRBJ1-2; D not resolved. Trimming left V 4 bases short and J 6 bases short, with 16 bases between. This CDR3 is 14 amino acids long. Germline V gene sequence: CDR1 SGHRS, CDR2 YFSETQ. CDR3 in amino acids: CASSPGGQTHGYTF. The CDR3 DNA is TGCGCCAGCAGCCCGGGAGGGCAAACCCATGGCTACACCTTC.

The V and J genes are TRBV7-2 and TRBJ1-3, with TRBD1 matching over 7 bases. The CDR3 totals 16 residues. V lost 5 bases, J lost 0 bases, and 7 bases stayed unmatched. Germline V gene data show CDR1 as SGHTA and CDR2 as FQGNSA. The CDR3 DNA follows: TGTGCCAGCAGCCGCCGACAGGGTCTCTCTGGAAACACCATATATTTT. Translating it yields CASSRRQGLSGNTIYF.

The CDR3 is CASSRGRAGGDTQYF. CDR3 bases: TGTGCCAGCAGCCGGGGGAGGGCCGGGGGAGATACGCAGTATTTT. The V call is TRBV3-1 (or the pseudogene TRBV3-2), the J call TRBJ2-3, with 7 bases aligning to TRBD2. J gave up 5 bases and V 4 bases, and 9 bases lay outside the gene matches. Germline V lookup: CDR1 LGHDT, CDR2 YNNKEL (reference sequence). The CDR3 sequence is 15 residues long.